Listed below are T cell receptor beta chains from one sample, sequenced in a study of PD-1 blockade in classical Hodgkin lymphoma. TCRdb keeps only in-frame clones here, not all; method: immunoSEQ multiplex PCR. The table lists approximately 80,000 clones, around nine tenths of them singletons. Sequencing used peripheral blood mononuclear cells (PBMCs), obtained at baseline. The source is a human donor with classical Hodgkin lymphoma. Each CDR3 is given with its conserved first and last residue. D genes are given only for firm matches. Clone size is not always given. Where it is, it says once, few, many or a class for expanded clones.

d_gene: -
abundance: -
v_gene: TRBV5-4
j_gene: TRBJ2-2
CDR3aa: CASSLRQGGGGELFF
CDR3nt: TGTGCCAGCAGCTTGCGGCAGGGAGGGGGCGGGGAGCTGTTTTTT

d_gene: -
abundance: -
v_gene: TRBV29-1
j_gene: TRBJ1-5
CDR3aa: CSVESDSSDQPQHF
CDR3nt: TGCAGCGTTGAATCGGACAGCTCCGATCAGCCCCAGCATTTT

d_gene: -
abundance: -
v_gene: TRBV6-5
j_gene: TRBJ1-1
CDR3aa: CASSWGGVSTEAFF
CDR3nt: TGTGCCAGCAGTTGGGGAGGGGTGAGTACTGAAGCTTTCTTT

d_gene: TRBD1
abundance: -
v_gene: TRBV6-5
j_gene: TRBJ1-1
CDR3aa: CASSYLDRLNTEAFF
CDR3nt: TGTGCCAGCAGTTACTTGGACAGGTTGAACACTGAAGCTTTCTTT

d_gene: TRBD2
abundance: -
v_gene: TRBV7-2
j_gene: TRBJ2-7
CDR3aa: CASSAGLAASYEQYF
CDR3nt: TGTGCCAGCAGTGCTGGGCTAGCGGCTTCCTACGAGCAGTACTTC

d_gene: TRBD2
abundance: -
v_gene: TRBV9
j_gene: TRBJ2-3
CDR3aa: CASSRGLAGGLSTDTQYF
CDR3nt: TGTGCCAGCAGCCGCGGACTAGCGGGAGGCCTTAGCACAGATACGCAGTATTTT

d_gene: -
abundance: once
v_gene: TRBV21-1
j_gene: TRBJ1-1
CDR3aa: CASSKARTVVNTEAFF
CDR3nt: TGTGCCAGCAGCAAAGCTCGGACGGTGGTGAACACTGAAGCTTTCTTT

d_gene: -
abundance: -
v_gene: TRBV27
j_gene: TRBJ1-3
CDR3aa: CASRLSGSRGNTIYF
CDR3nt: TGTGCCAGCAGGCTGAGCGGGAGCCGTGGAAACACCATATATTTT

d_gene: TRBD1
abundance: -
v_gene: TRBV10-3
j_gene: TRBJ2-2
CDR3aa: CAISGGTGVTGELFF
CDR3nt: TGTGCCATCAGTGGGGGGACAGGGGTCACCGGGGAGCTGTTTTTT

d_gene: -
abundance: -
v_gene: TRBV4-1
j_gene: TRBJ2-1
CDR3aa: CASSQVGLPTNEQFF
CDR3nt: TGCGCCAGCAGCCAAGTAGGGCTACCTACAAATGAGCAGTTCTTC

d_gene: -
abundance: -
v_gene: TRBV7-2
j_gene: TRBJ2-5
CDR3aa: CASSADYLETQYF
CDR3nt: TGTGCCAGCAGCGCGGACTACCTGGAGACCCAGTACTTC

d_gene: -
abundance: -
v_gene: TRBV12-5
j_gene: TRBJ2-3
CDR3aa: CASGFLPAGDTQYF
CDR3nt: TGTGCTAGTGGTTTCCTTCCGGCCGGAGATACGCAGTATTTT

d_gene: TRBD2
abundance: -
v_gene: TRBV19
j_gene: TRBJ2-1
CDR3aa: CASMASGRSNEQFF
CDR3nt: TGTGCCAGTATGGCTAGCGGGAGGTCCAATGAGCAGTTCTTC

d_gene: -
abundance: -
v_gene: TRBV5-4
j_gene: TRBJ1-1
CDR3aa: CASSFVEGPEAFF
CDR3nt: TGTGCCAGCAGCTTTGTAGAGGGCCCTGAAGCTTTCTTT

d_gene: -
abundance: -
v_gene: TRBV30
j_gene: TRBJ2-7
CDR3aa: CAWASGSFYEQYF
CDR3nt: TGTGCCTGGGCCTCCGGGAGCTTCTACGAGCAGTACTTC

d_gene: -
abundance: once
v_gene: TRBV7-9
j_gene: TRBJ1-3
CDR3aa: CASSLGGAGLSGNTIYF
CDR3nt: TGTGCCAGCAGCTTAGGAGGGGCAGGGCTCAGTGGAAACACCATATATTTT

d_gene: -
abundance: -
v_gene: TRBV14
j_gene: TRBJ1-1
CDR3aa: CASSLSENTEAFF
CDR3nt: TGTGCCAGCAGCCTTAGTGAGAACACTGAAGCTTTCTTT

d_gene: -
abundance: few
v_gene: TRBV5-6
j_gene: TRBJ2-2
CDR3aa: CASSLGAVFGLFF
CDR3nt: TGTGCCAGCAGCTTGGGGGCAGTATTTGGGCTGTTTTTT

d_gene: -
abundance: -
v_gene: TRBV2
j_gene: TRBJ1-5
CDR3aa: CASSEGRIPNQPQHF
CDR3nt: TGTGCCAGCAGTGAAGGCCGCATCCCCAATCAGCCCCAGCATTTT

d_gene: -
abundance: -
v_gene: TRBV2
j_gene: TRBJ1-1
CDR3aa: CASSGLPSRNTEAFF
CDR3nt: TGTGCCAGCAGTGGACTCCCAAGCCGTAACACTGAAGCTTTCTTT

d_gene: -
abundance: -
v_gene: TRBV5-6
j_gene: TRBJ2-3
CDR3aa: CASSLTYTDTQYF
CDR3nt: TGTGCCAGCAGCTTGACGTACACAGATACGCAGTATTTT

d_gene: -
abundance: -
v_gene: TRBV5-6
j_gene: TRBJ2-7
CDR3aa: CASSFLDRPYEQYF
CDR3nt: TGTGCCAGCAGCTTTTTAGACAGACCCTACGAGCAGTACTTC

d_gene: -
abundance: -
v_gene: TRBV5-6
j_gene: TRBJ1-2
CDR3aa: CASSIDSYYGYTF
CDR3nt: TGTGCCAGCAGCATCGACAGCTACTATGGCTACACCTTC

d_gene: -
abundance: -
v_gene: TRBV7-2
j_gene: TRBJ2-1
CDR3aa: CASSPRPEGRNEQFF
CDR3nt: TGTGCCAGCAGCCCCCGGCCTGAAGGGCGCAATGAGCAGTTCTTC

d_gene: -
abundance: once
v_gene: TRBV4-1
j_gene: TRBJ2-1
CDR3aa: CASSQGRLLSSYNEQFF
CDR3nt: TGCGCCAGCAGCCAAGGACGGCTCCTGAGCTCCTACAATGAGCAGTTCTTC

d_gene: TRBD1
abundance: -
v_gene: TRBV18
j_gene: TRBJ1-1
CDR3aa: CASSAGTGGGRTEAFF
CDR3nt: TGTGCCAGCTCGGCAGGGACAGGGGGCGGACGGACTGAAGCTTTCTTT

d_gene: TRBD1
abundance: -
v_gene: TRBV9
j_gene: TRBJ1-2
CDR3aa: CASSGEPGQGSGYTF
CDR3nt: TGTGCCAGCAGCGGAGAGCCGGGACAGGGATCAGGCTACACCTTC

d_gene: -
abundance: -
v_gene: TRBV10-2
j_gene: TRBJ2-5
CDR3aa: CASSEPGLPPGTQYF
CDR3nt: TGCGCCAGCAGTGAACCGGGACTTCCACCAGGGACCCAGTACTTC

d_gene: -
abundance: -
v_gene: TRBV6-5
j_gene: TRBJ1-1
CDR3aa: CASSSRQLAVTEAFF
CDR3nt: TGTGCCAGCAGTTCCCGACAGTTGGCGGTGACTGAAGCTTTCTTT

d_gene: -
abundance: -
v_gene: TRBV7-2
j_gene: TRBJ2-7
CDR3aa: CASSLVTTYEQYF
CDR3nt: TGTGCCAGCAGCTTAGTTACTACCTACGAGCAGTACTTC

d_gene: TRBD2
abundance: -
v_gene: TRBV13
j_gene: TRBJ2-7
CDR3aa: CASRRTSGYEQYF
CDR3nt: TGTGCCAGCAGACGGACTAGCGGCTACGAGCAGTACTTC

d_gene: TRBD1
abundance: -
v_gene: TRBV7-7
j_gene: TRBJ2-7
CDR3aa: CASSARQGSYEQYF
CDR3nt: TGTGCTAGCAGCGCCCGACAGGGTTCCTACGAGCAGTACTTC

d_gene: -
abundance: -
v_gene: TRBV12-5
j_gene: TRBJ1-2
CDR3aa: CASGLVLGNYGYTF
CDR3nt: TGTGCTAGTGGTTTGGTACTTGGCAACTATGGCTACACCTTC

d_gene: -
abundance: -
v_gene: TRBV2
j_gene: TRBJ2-7
CDR3aa: CASSGDGLSYEQYF
CDR3nt: TGTGCCAGCAGTGGGGATGGACTTTCCTACGAGCAGTACTTC